The 4 T cell receptor beta chains in this list originate from one sample, sequenced in a study of blood T cell repertoires in COVID-19. Profiling relied on immunoSEQ multiplex PCR, and the TCRdb table lists in-frame clones only, not all of them. The data show around 290,000 clones, 85% to 90% seen once. The specimen was peripheral blood. The receptors originated from a man aged 35-49 years with acute or convalescent COVID-19.

This rearrangement joins TRBV30 to TRBJ1-2; D uncertain. The V end lost 0 bases, the J end lost 8 bases, and 13 bases lay between the germline ends. Germline V CDR1 and CDR2: GTSNPN, SVGIG (reference sequence). This CDR3 has 13 residues. The CDR3 sequence: CAWSVLPPQGYTF. The CDR3 DNA follows: TGTGCCTGGAGTGTTCTACCTCCACAGGGCTACACCTTC. Using reference TRBV30 and TRBJ1-2 for the parts outside the CDR3, the full variable domain is SQTIHQWPATLVQPVGSPLSLECTVEGTSNPNLYWYRQAAGRGLQLLFYSVGIGQISSEVPQNLSASRPQDRQFILSSKKLLLSDSGFYLCAWSVLPPQGYTFGSGTRLTVV.

The chain carries TRBV2 and TRBJ1-5; D gene unclear. The CDR3 is 15 residues long. The V end lost 4 bases, the J end lost 11 bases, and 21 bases lay between the germline ends. Germline CDR1 reads SNHLY; CDR2 reads FYNNEI. CDR3 sequence: CASSALAGPSVAQHF. The CDR3 DNA follows: TGTGCCAGCAGTGCACTAGCAGGACCCTCAGTGGCCCAGCATTTT.

The chain has TRBV5-5 and TRBJ1-1; 7 bases are shared with TRBD1. The J segment lost 5 bases and the V segment lost 3 bases, leaving 10 bases of the junction unmatched. CDR3 length equals 15 residues. The V gene's germline CDR1 is SGHKS and CDR2 YYEKEE (reference sequence). CDR3 protein: CASSSTGVLRTEAFF. In nucleotides, the CDR3 is TGTGCCAGCAGCTCAACAGGGGTTCTGAGGACTGAAGCTTTCTTT.

The genes are TRBV11-2 and TRBJ1-4, with TRBD1 as a possible D gene (5 bases). Trimming pared 6 bases from V and 8 bases from J, leaving 19 bases between. The CDR3 sequence is 15 residues long. Germline lookup yields CDR1 SGHAT and CDR2 FQNNGV. As DNA, the CDR3 is TGTGCCAGCAGGACATCCCGGGGGGGTGGAGAAAAACTGTTTTTT. This translates into CASRTSRGGGEKLFF.